This entry describes one T cell receptor (beta chain). Its target is unknown. TCRdb re-analysed the reads in MiXCR, keeping a single row per CDR3 protein. The sample contains 550,000 to 850,000 distinct CDR3 sequences, around 32% of which appear only once. These data originate in a study of T cell repertoires in cytomegalovirus infection. Study-wide background: TCR beta signatures that were public indicated CMV infection and matching HLA type.

Study observations and caveats: CMV-specific TCR beta clonotypes restricted by HLA-C dominated the ex vivo response.

The sample in question was cultured PBMCs, obtained from culture after CMV antigen stimulation. The sequence was obtained from a human donor in good health (CMV status not recorded). Some clones in this sample may be carry-over from other donors' samples.

CDR3: CASSPLRGRGGSGANVLTF. Here the CDR3 DNA reads TGTGCCAGCAGTCCCCTACGAGGGCGGGGGGGCTCTGGGGCCAACGTCCTGACTTTC. The J gene is TRBJ2-6, the V gene TRBV12-3 or TRBV12-4; 9 nucleotides align to TRBD2. V was pared by 5 bases and J by 0 bases, with 11 bases of the junction left unmatched. The CDR3 has 19 residues.